One T cell receptor beta chain is described in this entry. Its matching antigen is unknown. This record comes from a study of T cell responses to AZD1222 COVID-19 vaccine. Study-level points and caveats: The sample set comprised mostly white British donors with more females, and clonal diversity was possibly underestimated. Nearly half of spike-specific TCRs reportedly go after variant regions that carry no mutations. Baseline serology detected seropositivity in only five to seven AZD1222 recipients. Spike was spanned by vaccine-associated CD4 TCRs, which were dominant at 160-218 and 743-854.

CDR1 and CDR2 from the germline V gene are LNHDA and SQIVND (reference sequence). V lost 0 bases to trimming and J lost 4 bases, with 8 bases between them. The CDR3 loop spans 14 amino acids. Data came from immunoSEQ multiplex PCR; TCRdb stores just in-frame clones and leaves some out. The repertoire holds approximately 120,000 clones, with roughly 92% as singletons. J is TRBJ2-3 and V is TRBV19; D might be TRBD2 (5 bases). The source was peripheral blood, collected on day 0 of AZD1222 vaccination. The sequence derives from an adult in good health. The CDR3 reads CASSIDGSADTQYF. The CDR3 DNA sequence: TGTGCCAGTAGTATAGACGGTAGCGCAGATACGCAGTATTTT.